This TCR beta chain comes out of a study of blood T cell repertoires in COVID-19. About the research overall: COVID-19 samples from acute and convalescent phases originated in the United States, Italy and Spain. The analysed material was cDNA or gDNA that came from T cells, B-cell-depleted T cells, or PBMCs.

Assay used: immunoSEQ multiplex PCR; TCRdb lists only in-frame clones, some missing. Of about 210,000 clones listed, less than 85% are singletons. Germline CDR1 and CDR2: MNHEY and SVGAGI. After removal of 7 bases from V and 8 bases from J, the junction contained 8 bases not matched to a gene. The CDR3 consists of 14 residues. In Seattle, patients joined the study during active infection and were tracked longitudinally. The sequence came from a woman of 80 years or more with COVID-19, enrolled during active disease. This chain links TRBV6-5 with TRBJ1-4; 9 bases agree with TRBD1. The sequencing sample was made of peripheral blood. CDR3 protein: CASTGTGRGEKLFF. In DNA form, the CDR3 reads TGTGCCAGCACCGGGACAGGGCGAGGGGAAAAACTGTTTTTT.